The T cell receptor beta chain described here comes from a study of cytomegalovirus exposure and HLA in healthy donors. Study details: From about 170 million T cells, an earlier analysis saw approximately 110 million unique TCR beta sequences. Study-wide results and limits: In a later analysis, parvovirus B19, influenza, CMV and Epstein-Barr virus appeared linked to several top co-occurrence clusters. The study carried out a later analysis of TCR beta sequences. It associated under 20,000 of them with specific HLA alleles at a false discovery rate of 0.05.

The CDR3 is made up of 15 amino acids. Germline CDR1 SEHNR, CDR2 FQNEAQ (reference sequence). Remarks on this clone: The antigen is undetermined. At one end the junction does not follow the germline gene, possibly because of a read error.

PCR used 60 Vbeta primers and 13 Jbeta primers. The authors' processing: The authors later counted about 80 million unique TCR beta chains, around 9.9 million of them shared. TCRdb keeps only in-frame clones here, not all; method: immunoSEQ multiplex PCR. The V and J calls and clone size come from that table; D and trimming were worked out from the DNA. Of fewer than 200,000 clones in the sample, around 80% were seen once. Sequenced: PBMCs. The source of this sequence is a man in his forties in good health and CMV-seronegative. This chain links TRBV7-9 with TRBJ2-1; tentative D call: TRBD2 (6 bases). CDR3 loop: CASNLVRGKGNEQFF. The CDR3 DNA follows: TGTGCCAGCAACTTAGTTCGGGGGAAGGGAAATGAGCAGTTCTTC.